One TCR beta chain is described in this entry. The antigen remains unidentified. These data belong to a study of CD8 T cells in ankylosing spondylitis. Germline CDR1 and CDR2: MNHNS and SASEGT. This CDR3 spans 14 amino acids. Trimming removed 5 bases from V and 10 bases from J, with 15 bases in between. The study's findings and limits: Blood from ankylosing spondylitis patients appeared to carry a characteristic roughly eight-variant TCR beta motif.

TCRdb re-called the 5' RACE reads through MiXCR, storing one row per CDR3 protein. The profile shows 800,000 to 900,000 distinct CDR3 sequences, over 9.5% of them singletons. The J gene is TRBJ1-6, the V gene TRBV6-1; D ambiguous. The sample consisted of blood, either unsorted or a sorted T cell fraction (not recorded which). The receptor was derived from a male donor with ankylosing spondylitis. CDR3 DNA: TGTGCCAGCAGTATTACCGGGTTTAGGTCACCCCTCCACTTT. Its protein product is CASSITGFRSPLHF.